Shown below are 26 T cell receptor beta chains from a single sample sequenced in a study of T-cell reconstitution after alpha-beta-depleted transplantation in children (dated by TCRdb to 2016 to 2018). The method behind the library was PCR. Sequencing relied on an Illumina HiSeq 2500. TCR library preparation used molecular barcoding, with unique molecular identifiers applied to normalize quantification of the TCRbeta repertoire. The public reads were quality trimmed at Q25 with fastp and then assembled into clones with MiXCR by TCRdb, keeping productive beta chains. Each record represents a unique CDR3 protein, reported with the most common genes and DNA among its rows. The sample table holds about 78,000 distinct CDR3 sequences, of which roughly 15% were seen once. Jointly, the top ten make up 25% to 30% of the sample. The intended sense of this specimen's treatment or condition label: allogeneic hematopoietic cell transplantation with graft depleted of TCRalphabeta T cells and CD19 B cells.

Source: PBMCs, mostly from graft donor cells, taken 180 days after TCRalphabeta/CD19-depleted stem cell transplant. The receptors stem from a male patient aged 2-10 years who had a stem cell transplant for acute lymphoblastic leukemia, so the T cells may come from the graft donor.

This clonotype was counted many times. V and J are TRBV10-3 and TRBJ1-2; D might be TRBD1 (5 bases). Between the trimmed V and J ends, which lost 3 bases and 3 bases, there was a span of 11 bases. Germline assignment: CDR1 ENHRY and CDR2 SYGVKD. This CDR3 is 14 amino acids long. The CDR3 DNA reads TGTGCCATCAGTGATGGGGCAGCTGACTATGGCTACACCTTC. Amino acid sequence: CAISDGAADYGYTF.

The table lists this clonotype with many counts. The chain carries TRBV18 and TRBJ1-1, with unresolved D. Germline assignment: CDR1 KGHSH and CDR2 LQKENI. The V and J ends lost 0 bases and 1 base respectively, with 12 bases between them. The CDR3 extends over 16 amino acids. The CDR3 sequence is CASSPPIWVENTEAFF. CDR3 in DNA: TGTGCCAGCTCACCACCGATATGGGTAGAGAACACTGAAGCTTTCTTT.

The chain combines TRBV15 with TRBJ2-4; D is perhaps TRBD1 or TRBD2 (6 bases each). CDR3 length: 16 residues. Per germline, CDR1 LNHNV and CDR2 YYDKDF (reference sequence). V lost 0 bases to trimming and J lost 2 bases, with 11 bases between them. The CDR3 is CATSREGGSPKNIQYF. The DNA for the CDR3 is TGTGCCACCAGCAGAGAAGGGGGGAGCCCCAAAAACATTCAGTACTTC.

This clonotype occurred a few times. In nucleotides, the CDR3 is TGTGCCAGCAGTTACTCCCTTTGGAAAGGGGGTTCCTCTGGGGCCAACGTCCTGACTTTC. Residues: CASSYSLWKGGSSGANVLTF. This chain joins TRBV6-2 or TRBV6-3 and TRBJ2-6; D possibly corresponds to TRBD1 (6 bases). In germline, CDR1 is MNHEY, CDR2 SVGEGT. V gave up 0 bases and J gave up 0 bases, with 18 bases separating them. This CDR3 comprises 20 residues.

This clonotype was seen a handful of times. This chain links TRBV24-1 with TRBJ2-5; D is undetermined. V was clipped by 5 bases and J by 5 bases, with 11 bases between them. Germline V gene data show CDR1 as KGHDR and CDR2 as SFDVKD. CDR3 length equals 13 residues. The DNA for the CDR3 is TGTGCCACCAGTGCCAGGAGTGGGGAGACCCAGTACTTC. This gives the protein CATSARSGETQYF.

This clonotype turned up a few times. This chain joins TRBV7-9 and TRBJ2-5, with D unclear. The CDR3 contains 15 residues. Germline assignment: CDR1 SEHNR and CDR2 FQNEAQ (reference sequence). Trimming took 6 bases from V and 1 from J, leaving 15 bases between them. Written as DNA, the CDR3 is TGTGCCAGCAGTCGACGACTGGGCGCCCAAGAGACCCAGTACTTC. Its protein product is CASSRRLGAQETQYF.

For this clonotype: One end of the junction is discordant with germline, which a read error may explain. CDR3 in amino acids: CASSYSRVHILLDGDTF. CDR3 coding DNA: TGTGCCAGCAGTTACTCGAGAGTACATATCCTCCTGGATGGCGACACCTTC. V gene TRBV6-2 or TRBV6-3 combines with J gene TRBJ1-2; D gene unclear. This CDR3 comprises 17 residues. CDR1 is MNHEY and CDR2 is SVGEGT in the germline V gene.

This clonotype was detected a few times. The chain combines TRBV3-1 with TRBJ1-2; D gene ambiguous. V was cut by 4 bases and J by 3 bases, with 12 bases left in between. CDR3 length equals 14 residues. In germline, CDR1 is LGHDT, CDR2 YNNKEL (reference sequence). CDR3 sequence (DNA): TGTGCCAGCAGCCCCGTAGGACTCTACTATGGCTACACCTTC. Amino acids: CASSPVGLYYGYTF.

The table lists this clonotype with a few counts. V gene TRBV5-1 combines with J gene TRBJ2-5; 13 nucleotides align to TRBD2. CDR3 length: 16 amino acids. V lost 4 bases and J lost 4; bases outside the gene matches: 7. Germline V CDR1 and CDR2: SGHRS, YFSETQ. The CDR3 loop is CASSQTSGRMGETQYF. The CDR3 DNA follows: TGCGCCAGCAGCCAGACTAGCGGGAGGATGGGAGAGACCCAGTACTTC.

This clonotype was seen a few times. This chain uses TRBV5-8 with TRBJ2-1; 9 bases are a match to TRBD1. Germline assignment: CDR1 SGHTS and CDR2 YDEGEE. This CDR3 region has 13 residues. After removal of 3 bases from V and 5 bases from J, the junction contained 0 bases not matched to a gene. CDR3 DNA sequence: TGTGCCAGCAGCTGGGACAGGGACAATGAGCAGTTCTTC. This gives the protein CASSWDRDNEQFF.

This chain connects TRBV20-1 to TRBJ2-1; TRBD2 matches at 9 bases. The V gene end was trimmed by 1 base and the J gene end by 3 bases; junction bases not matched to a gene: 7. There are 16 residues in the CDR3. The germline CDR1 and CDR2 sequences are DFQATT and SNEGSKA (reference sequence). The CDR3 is CSARGGGEPFYNEQFF. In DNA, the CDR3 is TGCAGTGCTAGAGGCGGGGGGGAGCCGTTCTACAATGAGCAGTTCTTC.

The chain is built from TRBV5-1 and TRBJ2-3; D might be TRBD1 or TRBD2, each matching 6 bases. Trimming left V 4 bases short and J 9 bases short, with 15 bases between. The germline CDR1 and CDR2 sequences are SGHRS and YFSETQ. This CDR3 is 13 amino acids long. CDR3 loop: CASSPLGGLTQYF. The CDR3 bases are TGCGCCAGCAGCCCTCTAGGGGGGCTAACGCAGTATTTT.

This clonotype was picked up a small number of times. As DNA, the CDR3 is TGTGCCAGCAGACAGACAGGGGGCAGGTCCTACGAGCAGTACTTC. Translation: CASRQTGGRSYEQYF. The V call is TRBV27, the J call TRBJ2-7; 10 nucleotides agree with TRBD1. Germline CDR1 and CDR2: MNHEY and SMNVEV (reference sequence). The CDR3 spans 15 residues. V lost 6 bases and J lost 1; bases outside the gene matches: 6.

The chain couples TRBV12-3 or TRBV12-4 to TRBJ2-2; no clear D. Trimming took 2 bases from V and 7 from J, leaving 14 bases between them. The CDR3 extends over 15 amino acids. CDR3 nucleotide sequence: TGTGCCAGCAGTTTAATCCTAGACTTGGACGGGGAGCTGTTTTTT. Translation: CASSLILDLDGELFF.

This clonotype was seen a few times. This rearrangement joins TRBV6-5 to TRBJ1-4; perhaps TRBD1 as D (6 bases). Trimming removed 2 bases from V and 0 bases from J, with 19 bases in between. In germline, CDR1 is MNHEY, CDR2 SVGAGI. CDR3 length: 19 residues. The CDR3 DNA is TGTGCCAGCAGTTACGTTGGGGGCCGTTTATATGCAACTAATGAAAAACTGTTTTTT. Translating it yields CASSYVGGRLYATNEKLFF.

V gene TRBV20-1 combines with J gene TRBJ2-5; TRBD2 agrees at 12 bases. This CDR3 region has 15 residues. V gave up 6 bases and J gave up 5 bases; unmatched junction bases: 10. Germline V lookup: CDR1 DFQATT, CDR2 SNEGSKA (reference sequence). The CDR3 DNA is TGCAGTGCGTCGGGACTAGCGGGTACCCAGGAGACCCAGTACTTC. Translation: CSASGLAGTQETQYF.

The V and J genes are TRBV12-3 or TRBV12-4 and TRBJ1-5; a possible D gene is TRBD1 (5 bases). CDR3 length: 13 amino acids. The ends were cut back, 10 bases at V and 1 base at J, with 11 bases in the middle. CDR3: CAIGGLSNQPQHF. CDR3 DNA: TGTGCCATTGGGGGACTGAGCAATCAGCCCCAGCATTTT.

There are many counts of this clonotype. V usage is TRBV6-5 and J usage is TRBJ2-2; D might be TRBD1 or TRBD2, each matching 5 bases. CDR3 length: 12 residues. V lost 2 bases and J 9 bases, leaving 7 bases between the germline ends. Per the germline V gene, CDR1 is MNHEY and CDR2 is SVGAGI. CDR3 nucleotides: TGTGCCAGCAGTTACGAGGGGAGGGAGCTGTTTTTT. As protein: CASSYEGRELFF.

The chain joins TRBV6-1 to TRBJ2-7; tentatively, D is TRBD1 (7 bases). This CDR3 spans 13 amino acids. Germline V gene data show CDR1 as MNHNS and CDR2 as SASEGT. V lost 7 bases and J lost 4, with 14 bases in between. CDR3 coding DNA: TGTGCCAGCAAGACAGGGAGGACGTACGAGCAGTACTTC. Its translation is CASKTGRTYEQYF.

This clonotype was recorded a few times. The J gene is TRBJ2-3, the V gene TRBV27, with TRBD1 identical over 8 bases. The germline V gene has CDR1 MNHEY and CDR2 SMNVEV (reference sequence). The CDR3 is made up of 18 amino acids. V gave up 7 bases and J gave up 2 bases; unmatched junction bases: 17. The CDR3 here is CASNYRWQGASVTDTQYF. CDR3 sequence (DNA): TGTGCCAGCAATTATAGGTGGCAGGGGGCGAGTGTCACAGATACGCAGTATTTT.

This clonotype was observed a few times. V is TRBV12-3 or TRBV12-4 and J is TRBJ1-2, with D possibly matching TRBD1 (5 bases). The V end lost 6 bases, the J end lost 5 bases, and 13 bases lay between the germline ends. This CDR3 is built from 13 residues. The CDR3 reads CASRAGGGYGYTF. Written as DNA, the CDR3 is TGTGCCAGCAGGGCCGGTGGGGGGTATGGCTACACCTTC.

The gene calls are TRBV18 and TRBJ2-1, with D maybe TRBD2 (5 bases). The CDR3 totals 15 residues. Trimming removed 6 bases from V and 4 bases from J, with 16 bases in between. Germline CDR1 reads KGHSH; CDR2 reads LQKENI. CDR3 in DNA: TGTGCCAGCTCGCGCTTCGACGGGGTATACAATGAGCAGTTCTTC. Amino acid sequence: CASSRFDGVYNEQFF.

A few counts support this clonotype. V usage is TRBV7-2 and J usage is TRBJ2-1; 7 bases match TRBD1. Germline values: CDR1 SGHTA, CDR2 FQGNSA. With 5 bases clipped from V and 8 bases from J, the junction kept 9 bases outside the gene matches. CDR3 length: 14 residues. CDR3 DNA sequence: TGTGCCAGCAGCCTATTAGACAGGGTCCATGAGCAGTTCTTC. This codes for CASSLLDRVHEQFF.

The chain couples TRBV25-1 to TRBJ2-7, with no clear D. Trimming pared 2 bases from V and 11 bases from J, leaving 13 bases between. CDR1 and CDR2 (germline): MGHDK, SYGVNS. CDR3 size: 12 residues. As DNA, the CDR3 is TGTGCCAGCAGTGAAATTCAACCCCCGAAGTACTTC. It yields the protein CASSEIQPPKYF.

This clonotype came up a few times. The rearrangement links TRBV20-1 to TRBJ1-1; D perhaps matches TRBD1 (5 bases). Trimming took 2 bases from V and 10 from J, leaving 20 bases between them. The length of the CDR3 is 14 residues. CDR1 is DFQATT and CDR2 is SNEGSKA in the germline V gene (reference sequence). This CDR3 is CSARSLLGGRRAFF. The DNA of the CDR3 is TGCAGTGCTAGAAGTTTACTGGGGGGGAGGAGAGCTTTCTTT.

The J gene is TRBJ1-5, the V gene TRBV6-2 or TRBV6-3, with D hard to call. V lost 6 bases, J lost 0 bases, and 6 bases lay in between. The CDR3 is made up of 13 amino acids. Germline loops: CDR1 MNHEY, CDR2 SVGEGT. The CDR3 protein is CASSPPSNQPQHF. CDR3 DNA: TGTGCCAGCAGCCCTCCTAGCAATCAGCCCCAGCATTTT.